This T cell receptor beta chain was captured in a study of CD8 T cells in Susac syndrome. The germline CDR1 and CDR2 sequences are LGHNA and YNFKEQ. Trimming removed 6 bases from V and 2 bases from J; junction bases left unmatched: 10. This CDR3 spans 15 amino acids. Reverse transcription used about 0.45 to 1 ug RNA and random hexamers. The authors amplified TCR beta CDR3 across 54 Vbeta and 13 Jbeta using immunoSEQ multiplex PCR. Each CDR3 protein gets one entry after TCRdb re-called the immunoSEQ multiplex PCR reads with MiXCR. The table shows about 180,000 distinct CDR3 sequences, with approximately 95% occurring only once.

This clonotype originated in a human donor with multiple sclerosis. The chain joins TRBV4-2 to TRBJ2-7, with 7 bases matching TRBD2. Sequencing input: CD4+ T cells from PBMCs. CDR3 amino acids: CASSPPGRTPYEQYF. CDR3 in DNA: TGTGCCAGCAGTCCCCCCGGGAGGACCCCCTACGAGCAGTACTTC.